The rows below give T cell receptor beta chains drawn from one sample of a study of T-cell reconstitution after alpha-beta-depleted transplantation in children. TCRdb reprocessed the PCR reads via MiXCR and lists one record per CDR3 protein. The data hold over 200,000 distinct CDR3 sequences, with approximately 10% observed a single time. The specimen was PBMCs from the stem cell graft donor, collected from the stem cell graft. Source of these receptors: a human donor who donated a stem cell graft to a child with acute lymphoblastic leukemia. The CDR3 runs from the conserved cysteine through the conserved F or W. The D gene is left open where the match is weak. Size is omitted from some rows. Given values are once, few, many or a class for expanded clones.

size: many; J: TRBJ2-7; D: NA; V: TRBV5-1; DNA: TGCGCCAGCAGCGGACAGTCATACGAGCAGTACTTC; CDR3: CASSGQSYEQYF
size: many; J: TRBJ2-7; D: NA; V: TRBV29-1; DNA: TGCAGCGTTTCAAGACAGGCGGCCGCGTCCGAGCAGTACTTC; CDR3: CSVSRQAAASEQYF
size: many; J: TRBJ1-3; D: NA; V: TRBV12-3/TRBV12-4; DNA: TGTGCCAGCAGTTTGGTCTTGTCTGGAAACACCATATATTTT; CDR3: CASSLVLSGNTIYF
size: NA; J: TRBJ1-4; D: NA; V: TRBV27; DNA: TGTGCCAGCAGTTTGAACAGGGTCCATGAAAAACTGTTTTTT; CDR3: CASSLNRVHEKLFF
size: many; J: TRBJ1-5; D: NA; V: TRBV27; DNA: TGTGCCAGCGGTGGAGGGGATCAGCCCCAGCATTTT; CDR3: CASGGGDQPQHF
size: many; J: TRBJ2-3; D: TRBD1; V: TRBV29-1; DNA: TGCAGCGTTGCCTGGACAGGGACCGCAGATACGCAGTATTTT; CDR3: CSVAWTGTADTQYF
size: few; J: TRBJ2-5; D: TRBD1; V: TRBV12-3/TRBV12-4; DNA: TGTGCCAGCAGTTTCCTGACAGGGTGGACGGAGACCCAGTACTTC; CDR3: CASSFLTGWTETQYF
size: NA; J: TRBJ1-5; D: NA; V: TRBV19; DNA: TGTGCCAGTAGTATAAGGGCGGGGAACCCAAATCAGCCCCAGCATTTT; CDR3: CASSIRAGNPNQPQHF
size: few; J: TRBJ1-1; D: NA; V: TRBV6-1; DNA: TGTGCCAGCAGTGAACAGGGGATTGTGGCGGAAGCTTTCTTT; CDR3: CASSEQGIVAEAFF
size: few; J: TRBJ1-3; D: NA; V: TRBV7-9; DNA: TGTGCCAGCAGCTCATTCAGGGCATCTGGAAACACCATATATTTT; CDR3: CASSSFRASGNTIYF
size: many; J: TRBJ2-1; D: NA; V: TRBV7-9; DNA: TGTGCCAGCAGGGGGGATGAGCAGTTCTTC; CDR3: CASRGDEQFF
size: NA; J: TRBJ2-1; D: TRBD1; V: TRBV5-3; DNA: TGTGCCAGAAGCGACCGGGACAGGGTACGGGCCAATGAGCAGTTCTTC; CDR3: CARSDRDRVRANEQFF
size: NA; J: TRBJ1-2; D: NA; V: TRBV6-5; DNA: TGTGCCAGCAGTTACTCGCCAGGGGAGGGTTCCTATGGCTACACCTTC; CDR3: CASSYSPGEGSYGYTF
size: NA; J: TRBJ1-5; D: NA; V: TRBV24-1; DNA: TGTGCCACCAGTGATACTGGACCCAATCAGCCCCAGCATTTT; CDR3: CATSDTGPNQPQHF
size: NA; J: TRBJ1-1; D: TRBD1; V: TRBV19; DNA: TGTGCCAGTAGTATAGACCCGACAGGGTTGAACACTGAAGCTTTCTTT; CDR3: CASSIDPTGLNTEAFF
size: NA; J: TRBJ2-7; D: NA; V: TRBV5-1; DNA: TGCGCCAGCGCCAGGGACGGAGCCTACGAGCAGTACTTC; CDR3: CASARDGAYEQYF
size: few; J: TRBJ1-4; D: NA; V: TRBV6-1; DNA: TGTGCCAGCAGTAGTAAGGGGGGGAATGAAAAACTGTTTTTT; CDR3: CASSSKGGNEKLFF
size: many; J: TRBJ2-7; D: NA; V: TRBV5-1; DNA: TGCGCCAGCAGCCTTCGCCCGGATTTCATGGCCTACGAGCAGTACTTC; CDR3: CASSLRPDFMAYEQYF
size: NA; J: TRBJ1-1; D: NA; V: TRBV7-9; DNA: TGTGCCAGCAGCTTAAATATGGGATTGAACACTGAAGCTTTCTTT; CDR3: CASSLNMGLNTEAFF
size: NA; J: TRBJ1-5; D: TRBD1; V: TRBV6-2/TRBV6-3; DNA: TGTGCCAGCAGTGGGACAGCGACTAGCAATCAGCCCCAGCATTTT; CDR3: CASSGTATSNQPQHF
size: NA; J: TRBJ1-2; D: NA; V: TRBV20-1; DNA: TGCAGTGCTGACAAAGGGACACGAAGCGCTTACTATGGCTACACCTTC; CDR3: CSADKGTRSAYYGYTF
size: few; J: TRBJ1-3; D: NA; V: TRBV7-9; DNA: TGTGCCAGCAGCTCATCAGGGGCTGGAAACACCATATATTTT; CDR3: CASSSSGAGNTIYF